The clone carrying this T cell receptor (beta chain) was seen only a few times. The sorted Tregs were CD4+CD25+CD127-/low cells. Semi-nested PCR with Nested Universal Primer A followed constant-region reverse priming of full-length variable regions. Each CDR3 protein gets one entry after TCRdb re-called the 5' RACE reads with MiXCR. The sample includes approximately 58,000 distinct CDR3 sequences, roughly 28% of them seen just once. Germline V gene lookup returns CDR1 SGHTA and CDR2 FQGNSA. V was trimmed by 6 bases and J by 10 bases, leaving 19 bases between them. CDR3 length: 15 amino acids. This sequence was found in a female donor with breast cancer. J is TRBJ1-6 and V is TRBV7-2, with D perhaps TRBD1 (5 bases). Sequenced material: tumor-infiltrating Tregs sorted from the breast tumor. In nucleotides, the CDR3 is TGTGCCAGCAGAGGAAGACAGCTCCCTGGATCACCCCTCCACTTT. Amino acid sequence: CASRGRQLPGSPLHF.